The 11 T cell receptor beta chains given below trace back to one sample, sequenced in a study of shared clonotypes between healthy human individuals. Using immunoSEQ multiplex PCR, the repertoire was profiled, and TCRdb retains in-frame clones only, with some absent. Of approximately 1.5 million clones listed, around 98.5% are singletons. The sample taken for sequencing was naive CD4+ T cells sorted from blood. The subset: CD45RA+ positively selected. Receptor source: a man aged 30-40 years in good health.

The J gene is TRBJ2-1, the V gene TRBV11-1; 8 nucleotides align to TRBD1. CDR1 is SGHAT and CDR2 is FQDESV in the germline V gene (reference sequence). V lost 3 bases, J lost 6 bases, and 7 bases stayed unmatched. CDR3 length: 15 amino acids. This CDR3 is CASSFRQGRRNEQFF. In DNA, the CDR3 is TGTGCCAGCAGCTTCAGACAGGGGAGACGCAATGAGCAGTTCTTC.

Comments on this clone: At one of its ends the junction is not consistent with the germline gene, which may arise from a read error. The chain joins TRBV7-9 to TRBJ2-2; a weak D match, TRBD2 (6 bases). The CDR3 is 15 amino acids. Germline V gene sequence: CDR1 SEHNR, CDR2 FQNEAQ (reference sequence). The CDR3 loop reads CASSLASRETGELFF. The CDR3 DNA follows: TGTGCCAGCAGCCTAGCAAGCCGGGAGACCGGGGAGCTGTTTTTT.

The V and J genes are TRBV19 and TRBJ2-7, with 9 nucleotides matching TRBD2. CDR3 size: 17 residues. Looked up from germline, CDR1 is LNHDA and CDR2 is SQIVND (reference sequence). J gave up 1 base and V 5 bases, and 12 bases lay outside the gene matches. The CDR3, as DNA: TGTGCCAGTAGTCCGTTGGTTAGCGGGAGCAGTTCCTACGAGCAGTACTTC. Translating it yields CASSPLVSGSSSYEQYF.

The chain uses TRBV15 and TRBJ1-4; 9 positions agree with TRBD1. Germline CDR1 and CDR2: LNHNV and YYDKDF (reference sequence). The CDR3 consists of 19 residues. V trimming: 6 bases; J trimming: 0 bases; junction bases outside the gene matches: 14. In DNA form, the CDR3 reads TGTGCCACCAGGCAAGAGAGAAACAGGGGGCTCTCAACTAATGAAAAACTGTTTTTT. Translating it yields CATRQERNRGLSTNEKLFF.

With regard to this clone: This sample includes further DNA sequences coding for the same CDR3. The chain joins TRBV5-1 to TRBJ2-5; D ambiguous. The germline V gene encodes CDR1 SGHRS and CDR2 YFSETQ. Trimming took off 0 bases at V and 0 bases at J, with 6 bases between the two ends. The CDR3 is 14 amino acids. CDR3 residues: CASSLDRYQETQYF. The CDR3 DNA reads TGCGCCAGCAGCTTGGATCGGTACCAAGAGACCCAGTACTTC.

V and J are TRBV15 and TRBJ2-7; 8 nucleotides agree with TRBD2. The germline V gene has CDR1 LNHNV and CDR2 YYDKDF (reference sequence). Unmatched junction bases numbered 5, after V lost 6 bases and J lost 1 base. The length of the CDR3 is 14 residues. The CDR3 is CATRTSVQSYEQYF. For the CDR3, the DNA is TGTGCCACCAGGACTAGCGTTCAGTCCTACGAGCAGTACTTC.

The chain combines TRBV19 with TRBJ2-1; perhaps TRBD2 as D (6 bases). The CDR3 contains 16 residues. V shed 6 bases and J shed 5 bases, with 20 bases lying between them. The germline CDR1 and CDR2 sequences are LNHDA and SQIVND (reference sequence). CDR3 DNA sequence: TGTGCCAGTAGCCCCGAGCGGGTACTGTGGAACAATGAGCAGTTCTTC. Translation gives CASSPERVLWNNEQFF.

The chain employs TRBV10-2 and TRBJ1-2; a possible D gene is TRBD1 (5 bases). The ends were cut back, 7 bases at V and 7 bases at J, with 10 bases in the middle. Germline-derived CDR1 and CDR2 are WSHSY and SAAADI. The length of the CDR3 is 11 residues. In nucleotides, the CDR3 is TGCGCCAGCACGATGGGACGTGGCTACACCTTC. It codes for CASTMGRGYTF.

The chain recombines TRBV11-3 with TRBJ2-7; TRBD2 aligns across 9 bases. This CDR3 is built from 15 residues. V shed 5 bases, J shed 7 bases, and the junction held 12 bases outside the gene matches. The germline gives CDR1 SGHNT, CDR2 YENEEA. For the CDR3, the DNA is TGTGCCAGCAGCCATGGGACTAGCCCGAGGTGGGAGCAGTACTTC. Its protein product is CASSHGTSPRWEQYF.

This chain joins TRBV19 and TRBJ1-5; D is unresolved. Trimming left V 0 bases short and J 6 bases short, with 6 bases between. CDR1 is LNHDA and CDR2 is SQIVND in the germline V gene (reference sequence). The CDR3 runs to 13 residues. The CDR3: CASSIDRIQPQHF. The CDR3 DNA is TGTGCCAGTAGTATAGATCGGATTCAGCCCCAGCATTTT.

The CDR3 reads CASSLSRGYGYTF. CDR3 nucleotides: TGTGCCAGCAGCTTGTCTAGGGGATATGGCTACACCTTC. The chain couples TRBV5-4 to TRBJ1-2, with a tentative D call TRBD1 (5 bases). Trimming removed 1 base from V and 5 bases from J, with 9 bases in between. Germline loops: CDR1 SGHNT, CDR2 YYREEE (reference sequence). The CDR3 totals 13 residues. The full variable domain, in which reference TRBV5-4 and TRBJ1-2 provide the parts outside the CDR3, is ETGVTQSPTHLIKTRGQQVTLRCSSQSGHNTVSWYQQALGQGPQFIFQYYREEENGRGNFPPRFSGLQFPNYSSELNVNALELDDSALYLCASSLSRGYGYTFGSGTRLTVV.